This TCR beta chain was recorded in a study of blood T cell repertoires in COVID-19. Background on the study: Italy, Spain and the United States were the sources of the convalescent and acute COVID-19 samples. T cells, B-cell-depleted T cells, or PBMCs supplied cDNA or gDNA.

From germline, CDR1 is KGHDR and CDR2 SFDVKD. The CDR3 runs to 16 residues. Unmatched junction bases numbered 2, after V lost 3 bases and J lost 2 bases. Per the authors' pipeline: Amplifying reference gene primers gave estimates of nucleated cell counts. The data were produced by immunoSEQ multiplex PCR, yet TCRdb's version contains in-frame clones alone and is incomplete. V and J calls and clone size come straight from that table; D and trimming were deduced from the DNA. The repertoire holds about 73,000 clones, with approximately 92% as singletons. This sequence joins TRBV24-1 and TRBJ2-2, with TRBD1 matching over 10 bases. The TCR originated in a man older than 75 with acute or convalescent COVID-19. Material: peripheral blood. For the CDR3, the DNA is TGTGCCACCAGTGATGACAGGGGGCCTAACACCGGGGAGCTGTTTTTT. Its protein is CATSDDRGPNTGELFF.